Only one count was recorded for the clone carrying this TCR beta chain. CDR1 and CDR2 from the germline V gene are SGHRS and YFSETQ. This CDR3 is built from 16 residues. Trimming shortened V by 0 bases and J by 4 bases, and 16 bases separated the two germline ends. The memory T cells were sequenced right after ex vivo isolation, without culture. Repertoires were generated with immunoSEQ multiplex PCR, while TCRdb's copy carries only in-frame clones and drops some. This sample has approximately 75,000 clones, with under 90% found just once. The sample originates from a study of CD4 T cell repertoires in COVID-19.

The sequencing here drew on CD4+ T cells from peripheral blood, taken after recovery from COVID-19. The TCR sequence derives from a human donor who had COVID-19. The rearrangement links TRBV5-1 to TRBJ1-1; D might be TRBD1 (5 bases). In DNA, the CDR3 is TGCGCCAGCAGCTTGGCAGGGAGTTTAAAGAGCACTGAAGCTTTCTTT. This sequence encodes CASSLAGSLKSTEAFF.